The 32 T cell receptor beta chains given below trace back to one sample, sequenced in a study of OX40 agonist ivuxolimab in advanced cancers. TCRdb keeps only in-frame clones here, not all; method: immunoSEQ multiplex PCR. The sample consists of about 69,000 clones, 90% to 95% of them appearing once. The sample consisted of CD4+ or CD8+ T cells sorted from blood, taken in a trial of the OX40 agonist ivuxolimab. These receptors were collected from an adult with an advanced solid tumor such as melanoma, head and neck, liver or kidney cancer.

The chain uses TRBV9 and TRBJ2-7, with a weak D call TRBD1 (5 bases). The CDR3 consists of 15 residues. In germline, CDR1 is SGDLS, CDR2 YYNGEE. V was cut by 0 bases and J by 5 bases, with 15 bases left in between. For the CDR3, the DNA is TGTGCCAGCAGCGTAGATCAAGGACAAAGGAACGAGCAGTACTTC. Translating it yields CASSVDQGQRNEQYF.

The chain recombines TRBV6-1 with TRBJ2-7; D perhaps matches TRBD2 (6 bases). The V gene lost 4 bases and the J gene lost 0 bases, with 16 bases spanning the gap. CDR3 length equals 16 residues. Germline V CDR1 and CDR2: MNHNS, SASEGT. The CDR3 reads CASSAGVMVSSYEQYF. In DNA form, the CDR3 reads TGTGCCAGCAGTGCGGGGGTGATGGTCAGCTCCTACGAGCAGTACTTC.

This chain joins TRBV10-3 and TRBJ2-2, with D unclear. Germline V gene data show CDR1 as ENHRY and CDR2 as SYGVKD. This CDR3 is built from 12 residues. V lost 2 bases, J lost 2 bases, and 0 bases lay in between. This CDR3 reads CAISENTGELFF. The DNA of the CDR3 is TGTGCCATCAGTGAGAACACCGGGGAGCTGTTTTTT.

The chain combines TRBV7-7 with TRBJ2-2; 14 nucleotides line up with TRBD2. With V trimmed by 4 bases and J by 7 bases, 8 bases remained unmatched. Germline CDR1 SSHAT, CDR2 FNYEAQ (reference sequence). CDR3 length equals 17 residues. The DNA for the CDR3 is TGTGCCAGCAGCTCCTCAGGACTAGCGGGAGGCGGCGGGGAGCTGTTTTTT. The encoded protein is CASSSSGLAGGGGELFF. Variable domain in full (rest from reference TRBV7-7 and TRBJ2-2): GAGVSQSPRYKVTKRGQDVTLRCDPISSHATLYWYQQALGQGPEFLTYFNYEAQPDKSGLPSDRFSAERPEGSISTLTIQRTEQRDSAMYRCASSSSGLAGGGGELFFGEGSRLTVL.

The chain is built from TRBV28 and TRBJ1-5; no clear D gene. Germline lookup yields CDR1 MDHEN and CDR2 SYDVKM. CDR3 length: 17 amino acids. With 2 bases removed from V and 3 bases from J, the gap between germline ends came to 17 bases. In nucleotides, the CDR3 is TGTGCCAGCAGTTTAAGTCCTCCTTGGGGATCCAATCAGCCCCAGCATTTT. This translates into CASSLSPPWGSNQPQHF.

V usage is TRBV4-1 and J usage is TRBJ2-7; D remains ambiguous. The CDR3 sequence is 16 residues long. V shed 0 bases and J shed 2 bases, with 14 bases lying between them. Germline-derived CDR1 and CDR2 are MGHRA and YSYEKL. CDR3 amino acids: CASSQEWSSLTYEQYF. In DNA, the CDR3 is TGCGCCAGCAGCCAAGAATGGAGCAGCCTAACCTACGAGCAGTACTTC.

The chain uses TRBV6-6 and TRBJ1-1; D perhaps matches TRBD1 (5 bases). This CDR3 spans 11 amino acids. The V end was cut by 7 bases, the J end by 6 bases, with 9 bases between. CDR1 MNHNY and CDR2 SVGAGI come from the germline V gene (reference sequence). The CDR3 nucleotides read TGTGCCAGCACCCAGGGTTCTGAAGCTTTCTTT. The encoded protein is CASTQGSEAFF.

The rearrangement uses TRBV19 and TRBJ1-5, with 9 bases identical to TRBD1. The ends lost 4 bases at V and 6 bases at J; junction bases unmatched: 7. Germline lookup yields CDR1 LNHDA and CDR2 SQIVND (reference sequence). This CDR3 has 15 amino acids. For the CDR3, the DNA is TGTGCCAGTAGTACTAGGACAGGGGCGGGTCAGCCCCAGCATTTT. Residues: CASSTRTGAGQPQHF.

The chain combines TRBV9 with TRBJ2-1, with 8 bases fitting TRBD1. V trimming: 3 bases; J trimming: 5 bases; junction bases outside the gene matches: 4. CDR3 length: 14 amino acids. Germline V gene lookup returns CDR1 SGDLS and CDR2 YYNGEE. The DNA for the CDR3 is TGTGCCAGCAGCGGACAGGGGTACAACAATGAGCAGTTCTTC. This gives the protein CASSGQGYNNEQFF.

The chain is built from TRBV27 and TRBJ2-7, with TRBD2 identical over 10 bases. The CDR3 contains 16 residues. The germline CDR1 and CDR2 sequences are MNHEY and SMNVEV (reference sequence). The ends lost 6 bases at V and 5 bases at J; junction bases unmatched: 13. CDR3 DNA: TGTGCCAGCAGATCGCTTAGCGGGAGGATAGGGAACGAGCAGTACTTC. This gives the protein CASRSLSGRIGNEQYF.

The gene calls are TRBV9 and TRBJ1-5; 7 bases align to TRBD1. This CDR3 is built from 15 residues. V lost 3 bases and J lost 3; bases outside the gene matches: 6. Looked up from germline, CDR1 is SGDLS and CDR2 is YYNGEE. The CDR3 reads CASSATGQYNQPQHF. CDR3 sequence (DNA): TGTGCCAGCAGCGCTACGGGACAGTACAATCAGCCCCAGCATTTT.

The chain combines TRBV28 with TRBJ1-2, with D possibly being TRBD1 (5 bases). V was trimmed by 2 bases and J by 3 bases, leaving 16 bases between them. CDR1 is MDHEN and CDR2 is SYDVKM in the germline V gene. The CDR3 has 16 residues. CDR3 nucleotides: TGTGCCAGCAGTTTAATTTCCGGGACGGGACACTATGGCTACACCTTC. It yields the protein CASSLISGTGHYGYTF.

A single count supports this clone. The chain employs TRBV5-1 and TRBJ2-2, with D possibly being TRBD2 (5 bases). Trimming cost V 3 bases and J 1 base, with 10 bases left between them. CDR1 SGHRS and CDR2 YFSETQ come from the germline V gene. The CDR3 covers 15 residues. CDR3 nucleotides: TGCGCCAGCAGCTCCAGACGGGGGAACACCGGGGAGCTGTTTTTT. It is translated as CASSSRRGNTGELFF.

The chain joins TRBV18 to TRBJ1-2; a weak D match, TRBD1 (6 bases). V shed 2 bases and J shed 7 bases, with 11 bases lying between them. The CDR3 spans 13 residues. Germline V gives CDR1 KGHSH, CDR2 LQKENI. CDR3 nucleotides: TGTGCCAGCTCACCAGACCAGGGGTCTGGCTACACCTTC. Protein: CASSPDQGSGYTF. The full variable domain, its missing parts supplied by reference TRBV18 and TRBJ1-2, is NAGVMQNPRHLVRRRGQEARLRCSPMKGHSHVYWYRQLPEEGLKFMVYLQKENIIDESGMPKERFSAEFPKEGPSILRIQQVVRGDSAAYFCASSPDQGSGYTFGSGTRLTVV.

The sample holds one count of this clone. In nucleotides, the CDR3 is TGTGCCAGCAGCTTGAGGGGACCGAACACTGAAGCTTTCTTT. This sequence encodes CASSLRGPNTEAFF. The J gene is TRBJ1-1, the V gene TRBV5-6, with D perhaps TRBD1 (5 bases). CDR3 length: 14 amino acids. Per the germline V gene, CDR1 is SGHDT and CDR2 is YYEEEE. V lost 1 base, J lost 1 base, and 8 bases lay in between.

CDR3 DNA sequence: TGTGCCAGCAGGTCAGGGGTTGCCACCGGGGAGCTGTTTTTT. Protein: CASRSGVATGELFF. This rearrangement joins TRBV6-6 to TRBJ2-2; a possible D gene is TRBD1 (6 bases). Germline V gives CDR1 MNHNY, CDR2 SVGAGI (reference sequence). The germline V and J ends were trimmed by 6 bases and 4 bases, with 12 bases remaining between them. The CDR3 has 14 residues.

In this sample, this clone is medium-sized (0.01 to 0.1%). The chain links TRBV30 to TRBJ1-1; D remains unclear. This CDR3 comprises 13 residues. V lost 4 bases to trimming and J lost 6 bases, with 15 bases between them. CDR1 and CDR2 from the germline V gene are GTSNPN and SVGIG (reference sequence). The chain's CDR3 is CAWNKGRFAEAFF. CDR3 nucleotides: TGTGCCTGGAATAAGGGTAGGTTCGCTGAAGCTTTCTTT.

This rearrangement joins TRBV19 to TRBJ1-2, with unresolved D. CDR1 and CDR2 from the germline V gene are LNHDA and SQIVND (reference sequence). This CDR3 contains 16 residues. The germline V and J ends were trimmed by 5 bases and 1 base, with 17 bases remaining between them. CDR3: CASSPSTSWGNYGYTF. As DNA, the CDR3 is TGTGCCAGTAGTCCGTCCACGAGTTGGGGTAACTATGGCTACACCTTC.

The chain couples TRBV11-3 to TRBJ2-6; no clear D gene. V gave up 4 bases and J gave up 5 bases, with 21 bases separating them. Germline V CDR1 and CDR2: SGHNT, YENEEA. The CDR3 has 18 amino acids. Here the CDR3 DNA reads TGTGCCAGCAGCTCCTTAGGCGATCGACAAAGTCGGGCCAACGTCCTGACTTTC. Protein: CASSSLGDRQSRANVLTF.

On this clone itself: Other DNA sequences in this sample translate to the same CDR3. The CDR3 nucleotides are TGTGCCAGCAGCTTAACGAGGGAGATGAACACTGAAGCTTTCTTT. Translated, it gives CASSLTREMNTEAFF. The genes are TRBV7-3 and TRBJ1-1; D gene ambiguous. This CDR3 is 15 amino acids long. The germline V gene has CDR1 SGHTA and CDR2 FQGTGA. Trimming removed 0 bases from V and 0 bases from J, with 8 bases in between.

The CDR3 DNA reads as TGCAGCGTTGATGAAGGGTGGCCGAACTATGGCTACACCTTC. It encodes CSVDEGWPNYGYTF. V is TRBV29-1 and J is TRBJ1-2; no clear D gene. The germline V gene has CDR1 SQVTM and CDR2 ANQGSEA. This CDR3 is built from 14 residues. Trimming took off 3 bases at V and 2 bases at J, with 13 bases between the two ends.

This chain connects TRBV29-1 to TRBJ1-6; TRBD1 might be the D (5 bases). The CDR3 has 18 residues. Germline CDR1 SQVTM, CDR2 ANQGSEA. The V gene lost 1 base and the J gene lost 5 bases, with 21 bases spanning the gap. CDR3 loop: CSVEVSGSPVWDNSPLHF. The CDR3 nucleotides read TGCAGCGTTGAAGTATCAGGGAGTCCGGTGTGGGATAATTCACCCCTCCACTTT.

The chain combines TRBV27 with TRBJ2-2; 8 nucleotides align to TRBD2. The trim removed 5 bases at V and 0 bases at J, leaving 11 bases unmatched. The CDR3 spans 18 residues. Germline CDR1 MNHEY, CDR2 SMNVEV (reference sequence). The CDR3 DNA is TGTGCCAGCAGTAAAATCGGACTAGCAGCAACGAACACCGGGGAGCTGTTTTTT. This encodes CASSKIGLAATNTGELFF.

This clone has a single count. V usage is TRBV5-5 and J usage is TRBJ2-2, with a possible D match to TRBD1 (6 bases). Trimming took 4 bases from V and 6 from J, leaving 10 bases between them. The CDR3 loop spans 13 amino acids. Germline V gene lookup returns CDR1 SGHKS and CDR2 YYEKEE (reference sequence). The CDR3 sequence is CASSLGAAGELFF. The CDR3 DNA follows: TGTGCCAGCAGCCTGGGGGCGGCCGGGGAGCTGTTTTTT.

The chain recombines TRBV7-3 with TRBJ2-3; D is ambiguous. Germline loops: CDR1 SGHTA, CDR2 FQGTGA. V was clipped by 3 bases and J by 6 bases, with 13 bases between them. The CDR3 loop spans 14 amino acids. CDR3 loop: CASSFTLTGDTQYF. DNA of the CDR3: TGTGCCAGCAGCTTTACCCTAACTGGGGATACGCAGTATTTT. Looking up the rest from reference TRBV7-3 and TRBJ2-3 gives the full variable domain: GAGVSQTPSNKVTEKGKYVELRCDPISGHTALYWYRQSLGQGPEFLIYFQGTGAADDSGLPNDRFFAVRPEGSVSTLKIQRTERGDSAVYLCASSFTLTGDTQYFGPGTRLTVL.

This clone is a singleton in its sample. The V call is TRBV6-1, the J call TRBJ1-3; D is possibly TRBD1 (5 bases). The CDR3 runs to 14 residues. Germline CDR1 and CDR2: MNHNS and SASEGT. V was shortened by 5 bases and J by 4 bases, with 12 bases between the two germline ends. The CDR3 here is CASSRTTEGNTIYF. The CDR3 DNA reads TGTGCCAGCAGTCGGACAACTGAGGGAAACACCATATATTTT.

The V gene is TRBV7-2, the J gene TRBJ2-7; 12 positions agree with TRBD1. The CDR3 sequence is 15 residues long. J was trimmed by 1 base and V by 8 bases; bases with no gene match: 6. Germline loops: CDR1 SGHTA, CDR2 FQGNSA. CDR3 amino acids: CASGTGGFSSYEQYF. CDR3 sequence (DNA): TGTGCCAGCGGGACAGGGGGCTTTTCTTCCTACGAGCAGTACTTC.

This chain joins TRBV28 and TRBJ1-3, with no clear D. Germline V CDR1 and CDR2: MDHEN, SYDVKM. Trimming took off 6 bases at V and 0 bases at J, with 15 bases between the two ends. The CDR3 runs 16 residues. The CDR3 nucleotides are TGTGCCAGCAGCCTATCAACTGGCCGCTCTGGAAACACCATATATTTT. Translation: CASSLSTGRSGNTIYF.

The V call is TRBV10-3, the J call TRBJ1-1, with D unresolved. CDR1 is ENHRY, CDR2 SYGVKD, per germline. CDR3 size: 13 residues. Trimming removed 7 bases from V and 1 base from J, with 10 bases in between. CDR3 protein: CAINREGNTEAFF. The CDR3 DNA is TGTGCCATCAACCGCGAGGGGAACACTGAAGCTTTCTTT.

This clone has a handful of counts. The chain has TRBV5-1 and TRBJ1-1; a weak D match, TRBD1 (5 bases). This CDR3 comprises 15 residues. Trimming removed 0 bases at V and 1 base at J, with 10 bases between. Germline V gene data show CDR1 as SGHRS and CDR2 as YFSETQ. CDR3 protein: CASSLALGANTEAFF. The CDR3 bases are TGCGCCAGCAGCTTGGCCTTAGGGGCGAACACTGAAGCTTTCTTT.

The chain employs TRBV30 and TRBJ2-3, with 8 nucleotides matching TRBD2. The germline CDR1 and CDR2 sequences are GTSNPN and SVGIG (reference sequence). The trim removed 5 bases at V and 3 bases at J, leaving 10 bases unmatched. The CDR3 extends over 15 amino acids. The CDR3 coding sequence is TGTGCCTGGTCGAAGCGGGAGACTGAGACAGATACGCAGTATTTT. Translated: CAWSKRETETDTQYF.

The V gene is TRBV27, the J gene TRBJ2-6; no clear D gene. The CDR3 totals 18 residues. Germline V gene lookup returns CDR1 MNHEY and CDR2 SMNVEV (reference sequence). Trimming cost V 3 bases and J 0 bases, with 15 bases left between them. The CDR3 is CASSFAPGTGSGANVLTF. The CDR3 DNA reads TGTGCCAGCAGTTTCGCCCCCGGAACTGGCTCTGGGGCCAACGTCCTGACTTTC.